The 21 T cell receptor beta chains reported below all come from one sample, sequenced in a study of blood T cell repertoires in COVID-19. Produced via immunoSEQ multiplex PCR; TCRdb's table is partial and in-frame only. The sample has roughly 230,000 clones, 65% to 90% seen once. Input material: peripheral blood. These receptors were taken from a woman aged 50 to 60 with acute or convalescent COVID-19.

The rearrangement joins TRBV10-3 to TRBJ1-1; D is uncertain. Germline-derived CDR1 and CDR2 are ENHRY and SYGVKD. The CDR3 loop spans 14 amino acids. Trimming cost V 4 bases and J 2 bases, with 11 bases left between them. The CDR3 DNA reads TGTGCCATCAGTGTGTTACAGTTTAACACTGAAGCTTTCTTT. This gives the protein CAISVLQFNTEAFF.

Only a few counts were recorded for this clone. The gene calls are TRBV6-1 and TRBJ2-5; D is perhaps TRBD2 (5 bases). The CDR3 contains 14 residues. Germline loops: CDR1 MNHNS, CDR2 SASEGT. V gave up 0 bases and J gave up 4 bases, with 9 bases separating them. The CDR3 coding sequence is TGTGCCAGCAGTGAAGCCCCGGGGTCAGAGACCCAGTACTTC. Translation gives CASSEAPGSETQYF.

This chain uses TRBV7-2 with TRBJ2-6, with a tentative D call TRBD2 (7 bases). Germline CDR1 reads SGHTA; CDR2 reads FQGNSA. Trimming removed 7 bases from V and 2 bases from J, with 12 bases in between. The length of the CDR3 is 15 residues. CDR3 in DNA: TGTGCCAGCAACATAGGGGGGGCTGGGGCCAACGTCCTGACTTTC. This sequence encodes CASNIGGAGANVLTF.

The chain uses TRBV6-2 or TRBV6-3 and TRBJ2-1, with 10 bases identical to TRBD2. Germline trimming cut 5 bases from V and 11 bases from J; bases unmatched to any gene: 3. Per the germline V gene, CDR1 is MNHEY and CDR2 is SVGEGT. The CDR3 is 12 residues long. The CDR3 region has the DNA TGTGCCAGCAGTGATAGCGGGGGGCAGCAGTTCTTC. Translated, it gives CASSDSGGQQFF.

This clone was counted between two and nine times. The genes are TRBV7-2 and TRBJ1-2; 8 nucleotides align to TRBD1. CDR1 is SGHTA, CDR2 FQGNSA, per germline. The CDR3 totals 16 residues. J lost 6 bases, V lost 5 bases, and 14 bases had no gene match. CDR3 sequence (DNA): TGTGCCAGCAGCATCAAGGGGGGACAGGCATCGCATGGCTACACCTTC. This translates into CASSIKGGQASHGYTF.

The chain employs TRBV5-1 and TRBJ1-6, with D possibly matching TRBD1 (5 bases). The germline V gene has CDR1 SGHRS and CDR2 YFSETQ. Trimming removed 7 bases at V and 0 bases at J, with 20 bases between. CDR3 length: 18 residues. The CDR3 loop reads CASSGGAARSSYNSPLHF. For the CDR3, the DNA is TGCGCCAGCTCCGGGGGTGCGGCCAGAAGCTCCTATAATTCACCCCTCCACTTT.

This sequence joins TRBV7-2 and TRBJ2-2; TRBD2 matches 12 bases. Trimming at V came to 2 bases and at J to 7 bases, leaving 5 bases not matched to a gene. Germline V gene data show CDR1 as SGHTA and CDR2 as FQGNSA. The CDR3 is 16 amino acids. The CDR3 coding sequence is TGTGCCAGCAGCTTAAGGAGGACTAGCGGGGACGGGGAGCTGTTTTTT. This translates into CASSLRRTSGDGELFF.

This clone appeared a single time. V and J are TRBV19 and TRBJ1-5; TRBD1 aligns across 8 bases. After removal of 2 bases from V and 5 bases from J, the junction contained 5 bases not matched to a gene. CDR1 LNHDA and CDR2 SQIVND come from the germline V gene (reference sequence). The CDR3 loop spans 15 amino acids. The CDR3 DNA sequence: TGTGCCAGTAGTATAAACGGACAGGGAGATCAGCCCCAGCATTTT. It yields the protein CASSINGQGDQPQHF.

The chain is built from TRBV6-5 and TRBJ1-5; no firm D call. Germline lookup yields CDR1 MNHEY and CDR2 SVGAGI. V was cut by 0 bases and J by 4 bases, with 13 bases left in between. The CDR3 has 16 residues. The CDR3 reads CASSYSTVADNQPQHF. DNA for the CDR3: TGTGCCAGCAGTTACTCGACTGTGGCAGATAATCAGCCCCAGCATTTT.

V and J are TRBV18 and TRBJ1-2, with D unresolved. CDR1 and CDR2 from the germline V gene are KGHSH and LQKENI. The CDR3 loop spans 13 amino acids. The V gene lost 6 bases and the J gene lost 8 bases, with 16 bases spanning the gap. The DNA for the CDR3 is TGTGCCAGCTCTACTAGAGAGTCGAGGGGCTACACCTTC. Translation gives CASSTRESRGYTF.

The V call is TRBV27, the J call TRBJ1-5, with TRBD1 matching over 7 bases. CDR1 is MNHEY and CDR2 is SMNVEV in the germline V gene (reference sequence). The CDR3 spans 16 residues. Unmatched junction bases numbered 6, after V lost 0 bases and J lost 4 bases. CDR3 sequence (DNA): TGTGCCAGCAGTTTATCCGGGACAGAGGGAAATCAGCCCCAGCATTTT. It encodes CASSLSGTEGNQPQHF.

The J gene is TRBJ2-1, the V gene TRBV30; weak D call: TRBD1 (5 bases). The germline CDR1 and CDR2 sequences are GTSNPN and SVGIG (reference sequence). CDR3 size: 17 residues. The ends were cut back, 0 bases at V and 9 bases at J, with 24 bases in the middle. CDR3 DNA: TGTGCCTGGAGTGTACCCCGCAGGGTGTTGCGGTTCGGTGAGCAGTTCTTC. Residues: CAWSVPRRVLRFGEQFF.

The chain employs TRBV3-1 (or the pseudogene TRBV3-2) and TRBJ2-1; D is unresolved. Per germline, CDR1 LGHDT and CDR2 YNNKEL (reference sequence). The V and J ends lost 0 bases and 8 bases respectively, with 17 bases between them. This CDR3 is built from 16 residues. CDR3: CASSQDRSSFVDEQFF. CDR3 coding DNA: TGTGCCAGCAGCCAAGATCGGTCCTCGTTTGTAGATGAGCAGTTCTTC.

The gene calls are TRBV7-2 and TRBJ2-2; 9 bases align to TRBD1. V was clipped by 3 bases and J by 3 bases; unmatched bases: 5. The germline V gene encodes CDR1 SGHTA and CDR2 FQGNSA. The CDR3 runs 16 residues. CDR3 nucleotide sequence: TGTGCCAGCAGCTTCCCGGGACAGGGCCACACCGGGGAGCTGTTTTTT. This gives the protein CASSFPGQGHTGELFF.

This sequence joins TRBV2 and TRBJ2-7; perhaps TRBD2 as D (5 bases). This CDR3 has 13 residues. Germline values: CDR1 SNHLY, CDR2 FYNNEI. With 6 bases removed from V and 2 bases from J, the gap between germline ends came to 11 bases. CDR3 coding DNA: TGTGCCAGCAGAGGCTTGGGAGCCTACGAGCAGTACTTC. Translated, it gives CASRGLGAYEQYF.

V usage is TRBV4-1 and J usage is TRBJ1-2; tentative D call: TRBD1 (5 bases). Germline-derived CDR1 and CDR2 are MGHRA and YSYEKL. This CDR3 has 15 residues. V lost 1 base, J lost 3 bases, and 12 bases lay in between. Written as DNA, the CDR3 is TGCGCCAGCAGCCAAGCTGACAGCTTCTACTATGGCTACACCTTC. It yields the protein CASSQADSFYYGYTF.

The chain joins TRBV11-2 to TRBJ2-7, with 10 bases that match TRBD2. The CDR3 sequence is 15 residues long. Unmatched junction bases numbered 3, after V lost 1 base and J lost 3 bases. CDR1 and CDR2 from the germline V gene are SGHAT and FQNNGV. The CDR3 coding sequence is TGTGCCAGCAGCTTAGCCCTAGCGGGAGTCTACGAGCAGTACTTC. Protein product: CASSLALAGVYEQYF.

V gene TRBV4-3 combines with J gene TRBJ1-5; possible D gene TRBD1, 6 bases. Trimming shortened V by 0 bases and J by 6 bases, and 12 bases separated the two germline ends. CDR3 size: 15 residues. Germline CDR1 is LGHNA and CDR2 is YSLEER. For the CDR3, the DNA is TGCGCCAGCAGCCAAGATTCAGGGGTGGGTCAGCCCCAGCATTTT. Translation: CASSQDSGVGQPQHF.

The chain is built from TRBV7-3 and TRBJ2-3, with 9 positions matching TRBD2. Unmatched junction bases numbered 6, after V lost 5 bases and J lost 3 bases. This CDR3 region has 15 residues. Germline V gene data show CDR1 as SGHTA and CDR2 as FQGTGA. The CDR3, as DNA: TGTGCCAGCAGCCAAGGGACTAGCAATACAGATACGCAGTATTTT. Protein product: CASSQGTSNTDTQYF.

This chain connects TRBV2 to TRBJ2-3; 7 bases match TRBD2. The CDR3 is made up of 16 amino acids. The germline V gene has CDR1 SNHLY and CDR2 FYNNEI. The V segment lost 2 bases and the J segment 4 bases; nucleotides outside the gene matches: 9. CDR3 nucleotide sequence: TGTGCCAGCAGTGAAAGAGGGGCGGGGGTCCCAGATACGCAGTATTTT. Amino acids: CASSERGAGVPDTQYF.

The V and J genes are TRBV5-1 and TRBJ2-6; D is perhaps TRBD2 (5 bases). Germline V CDR1 and CDR2: SGHRS, YFSETQ. The CDR3 runs to 17 residues. V gave up 0 bases and J gave up 0 bases, with 10 bases separating them. The CDR3 DNA reads as TGCGCCAGCAGCTTGGGGACTTCCCACTCTGGGGCCAACGTCCTGACTTTC. Amino acid sequence: CASSLGTSHSGANVLTF.